This T cell receptor (beta chain) was documented in a study of blood T cell repertoires in COVID-19. On the study more broadly: Sites across the United States, Italy and Spain contributed samples from acute and convalescent COVID-19.

Seattle enrolled patients during active infection and tracked them longitudinally. The method was immunoSEQ multiplex PCR; TCRdb's version includes in-frame clones alone and lacks a portion of them. The sample includes around 230,000 clones, 85% of them seen just once. V was cut by 0 bases and J by 1 base, with 9 bases left in between. CDR1 ENHRY and CDR2 SYGVKD come from the germline V gene. The CDR3 runs to 16 residues. This TCR derives from a man aged 50-59 years with COVID-19, enrolled during active disease. The chain combines TRBV10-3 with TRBJ2-2; D gene ambiguous. Sequenced sample: peripheral blood. CDR3 region: CAISESARRNTGELFF. The CDR3 coding sequence is TGTGCCATCAGTGAGTCGGCGCGGAGGAACACCGGGGAGCTGTTTTTT.